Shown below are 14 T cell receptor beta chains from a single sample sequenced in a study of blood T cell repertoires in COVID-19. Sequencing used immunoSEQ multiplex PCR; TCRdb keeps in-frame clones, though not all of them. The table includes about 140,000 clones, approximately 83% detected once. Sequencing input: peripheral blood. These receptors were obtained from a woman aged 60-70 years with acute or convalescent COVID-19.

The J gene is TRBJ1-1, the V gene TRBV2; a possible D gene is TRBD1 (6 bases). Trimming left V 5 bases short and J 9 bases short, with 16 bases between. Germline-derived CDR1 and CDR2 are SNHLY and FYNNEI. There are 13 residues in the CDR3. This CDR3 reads CASSTEQGRQAFF. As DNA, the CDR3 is TGTGCCAGCAGTACTGAACAGGGACGTCAAGCTTTCTTT.

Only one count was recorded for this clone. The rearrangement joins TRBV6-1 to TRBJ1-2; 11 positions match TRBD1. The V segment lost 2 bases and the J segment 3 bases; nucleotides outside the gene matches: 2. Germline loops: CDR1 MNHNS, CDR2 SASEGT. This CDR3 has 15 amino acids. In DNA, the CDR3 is TGTGCCAGCAGTGAACGGACAGGGGGCCACTATGGCTACACCTTC. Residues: CASSERTGGHYGYTF.

The CDR3: CASSSDRQHEQYF. The DNA for the CDR3 is TGTGCCAGCAGTTCCGACAGGCAACACGAGCAGTACTTC. V usage is TRBV12-3 or TRBV12-4 and J usage is TRBJ2-7; D possibly corresponds to TRBD1 (6 bases). The ends were cut back, 4 bases at V and 5 bases at J, with 12 bases in the middle. CDR3 length equals 13 residues.

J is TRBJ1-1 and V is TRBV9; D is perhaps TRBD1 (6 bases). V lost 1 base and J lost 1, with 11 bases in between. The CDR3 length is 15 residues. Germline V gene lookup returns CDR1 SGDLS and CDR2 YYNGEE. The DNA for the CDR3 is TGTGCCAGCAGCGTACGGGGGGCCCCGAACACTGAAGCTTTCTTT. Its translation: CASSVRGAPNTEAFF. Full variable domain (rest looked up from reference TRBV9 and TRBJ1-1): DSGVTQTPKHLITATGQRVTLRCSPRSGDLSVYWYQQSLDQGLQFLIQYYNGEERAKGNILERFSAQQFPDLHSELNLSSLELGDSALYFCASSVRGAPNTEAFFGQGTRLTVV.

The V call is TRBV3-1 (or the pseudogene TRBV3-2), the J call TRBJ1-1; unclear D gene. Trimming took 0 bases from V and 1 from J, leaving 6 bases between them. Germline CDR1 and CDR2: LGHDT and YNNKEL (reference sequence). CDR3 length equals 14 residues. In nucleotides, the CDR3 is TGTGCCAGCAGCCAAGATCGGAGGAACACTGAAGCTTTCTTT. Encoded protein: CASSQDRRNTEAFF.

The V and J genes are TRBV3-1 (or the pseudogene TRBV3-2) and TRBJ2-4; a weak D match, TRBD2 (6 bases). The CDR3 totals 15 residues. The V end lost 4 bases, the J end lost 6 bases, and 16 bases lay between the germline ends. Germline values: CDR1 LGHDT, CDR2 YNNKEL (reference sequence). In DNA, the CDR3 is TGTGCCAGCAGCCTTTCGGGACTGGACGGAAACATTCAGTACTTC. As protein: CASSLSGLDGNIQYF.

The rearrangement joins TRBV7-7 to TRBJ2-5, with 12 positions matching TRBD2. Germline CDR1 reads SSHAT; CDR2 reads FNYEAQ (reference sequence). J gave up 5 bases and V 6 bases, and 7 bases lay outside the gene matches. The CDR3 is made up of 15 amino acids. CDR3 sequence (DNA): TGTGCCAGCAGTTCGACTAGCGGGAGTCAGGAGACCCAGTACTTC. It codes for CASSSTSGSQETQYF.

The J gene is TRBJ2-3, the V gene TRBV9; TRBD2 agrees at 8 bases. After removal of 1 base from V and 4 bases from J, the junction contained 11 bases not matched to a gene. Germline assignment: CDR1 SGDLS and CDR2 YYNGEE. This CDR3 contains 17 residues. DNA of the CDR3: TGTGCCAGCAGCGTAATACCCAGCGGGAGAGGTGCAGATACGCAGTATTTT. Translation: CASSVIPSGRGADTQYF.

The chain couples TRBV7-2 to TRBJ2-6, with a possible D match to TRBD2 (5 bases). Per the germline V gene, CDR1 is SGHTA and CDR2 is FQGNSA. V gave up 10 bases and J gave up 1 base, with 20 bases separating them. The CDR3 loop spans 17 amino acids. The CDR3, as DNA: TGTGCCAACCGCCCGAGAGGGATGGGATCTGGGGCCAACGTCCTGACTTTC. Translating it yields CANRPRGMGSGANVLTF.

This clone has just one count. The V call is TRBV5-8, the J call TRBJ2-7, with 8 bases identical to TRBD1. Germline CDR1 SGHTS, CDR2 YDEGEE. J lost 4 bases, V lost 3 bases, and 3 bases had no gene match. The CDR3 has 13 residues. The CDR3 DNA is TGTGCCAGCAGCTCAGGGGGCCGGTACGAGCAGTACTTC. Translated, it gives CASSSGGRYEQYF.

CDR3 DNA: TGTGCCAGCAGTTACAGAGCGGGCGGGGAGCTGTTTTTT. This translates into CASSYRAGGELFF. This chain connects TRBV6-5 to TRBJ2-2, with D possibly being TRBD2 (6 bases). V gave up 2 bases and J gave up 7 bases, with 8 bases separating them. The CDR3 spans 13 residues. Germline lookup yields CDR1 MNHEY and CDR2 SVGAGI.

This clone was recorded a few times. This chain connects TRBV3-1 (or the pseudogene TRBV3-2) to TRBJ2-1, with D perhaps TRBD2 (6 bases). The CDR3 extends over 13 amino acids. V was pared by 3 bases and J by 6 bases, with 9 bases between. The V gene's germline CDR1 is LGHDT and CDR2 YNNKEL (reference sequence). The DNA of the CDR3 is TGTGCCAGCAGCCAGGGAGGAGCCAATGAGCAGTTCTTC. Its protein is CASSQGGANEQFF.

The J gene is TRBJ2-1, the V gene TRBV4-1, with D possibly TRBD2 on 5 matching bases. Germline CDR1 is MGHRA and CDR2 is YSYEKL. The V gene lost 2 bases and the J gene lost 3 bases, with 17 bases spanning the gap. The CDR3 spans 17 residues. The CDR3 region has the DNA TGCGCCAGCAGCCAAAGAAGCGGAAGCCTCAGCTACAATGAGCAGTTCTTC. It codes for CASSQRSGSLSYNEQFF.

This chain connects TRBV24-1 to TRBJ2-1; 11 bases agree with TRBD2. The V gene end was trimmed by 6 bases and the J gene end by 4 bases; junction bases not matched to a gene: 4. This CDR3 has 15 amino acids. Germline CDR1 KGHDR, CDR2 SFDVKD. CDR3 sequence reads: CATSSTSGRYNEQFF. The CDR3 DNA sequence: TGTGCCACCAGTAGTACTAGCGGGAGATACAATGAGCAGTTCTTC.